The entry that follows covers one T cell receptor (beta chain) sequence. Antigen specificity is unknown. Measured with immunoSEQ multiplex PCR; TCRdb has only the in-frame clones, and not every one. The sample shows tens of thousands of clones, 85% to 95% of them seen only once. The data were taken from a study of graft-versus-host responses after intestinal transplantation. Study at large: The transplants performed in recipients were multivisceral, liver-intestinal, or isolated intestinal. Every recipient underwent anti-thymocyte globulin induction, then tacrolimus and steroids for approximately 3 years.

CDR1 is SGHKS and CDR2 is YYEKEE in the germline V gene (reference sequence). The CDR3 length is 17 residues. The junction had 8 bases not matched to a gene; V was cut back by 4 bases and J by 6 bases. This sequence was found in a human donor who was the organ donor for an intestinal transplant. The sample here was unstimulated CD4+ T cells sorted from spleen or lymph node cells, taken before transplant. The V and J genes are TRBV5-5 and TRBJ2-2; TRBD2 matches 14 bases. The CDR3 loop reads CASSPLRTSGRPGELFF. Written as DNA, the CDR3 is TGTGCCAGCAGCCCTCTGAGGACTAGCGGGAGGCCCGGGGAGCTGTTTTTT.